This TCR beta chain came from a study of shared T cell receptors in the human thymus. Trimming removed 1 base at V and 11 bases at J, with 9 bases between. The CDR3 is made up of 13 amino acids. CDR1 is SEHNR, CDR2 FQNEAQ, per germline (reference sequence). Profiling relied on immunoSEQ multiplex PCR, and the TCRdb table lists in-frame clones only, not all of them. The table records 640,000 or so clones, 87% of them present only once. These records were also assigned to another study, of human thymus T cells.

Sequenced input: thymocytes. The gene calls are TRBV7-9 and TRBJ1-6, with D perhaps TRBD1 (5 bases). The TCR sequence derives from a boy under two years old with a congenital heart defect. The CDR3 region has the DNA TGTGCCAGCAGCTTAGAGGCGGGACCACCCCTCCACTTT. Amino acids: CASSLEAGPPLHF. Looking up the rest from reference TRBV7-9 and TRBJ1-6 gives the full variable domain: DTGVSQNPRHKITKRGQNVTFRCDPISEHNRLYWYRQTLGQGPEFLTYFQNEAQLEKSRLLSDRFSAERPKGSFSTLEIQRTEQGDSAMYLCASSLEAGPPLHFGNGTRLTVT.